This is a list of T cell receptor beta chains from one sample in a study of shared clonotypes between healthy human individuals. Data came from immunoSEQ multiplex PCR; TCRdb stores just in-frame clones and leaves some out. The sample lists some 1.4 million clones; approximately 96% were seen once. Sequenced input: naive CD4+ T cells sorted from blood. The receptors come from a man aged 25-40 years in good health. The conserved cysteine and the conserved F or W are not part of the CDR3 here. D genes are given only for firm matches. For some rows the clone size is stated as once, few or many, or as a class when expanded; others skip it.

d_call clone_size v_call cdr3_aa
TRBD2 - TRBV19 ASRPGGSDTQY
- - TRBV28 ASSTGQQPQH
- - TRBV19 ASSIEDPGVGTGELF
- - TRBV27 ASSLSRRTDTQY
- - TRBV30 AWSAGGRKLF
- - TRBV6-1 ASSEARGGYEQY
TRBD2 once TRBV11-2 ASSSLAGVEQF
TRBD2 - TRBV19 ASRWEDHGLAGFGELF
- - TRBV29-1 SAVSGIPRDEQF
- - TRBV7-6 ASSPRASIYGYT
- - TRBV2 ASRLSNTGELF
- - TRBV5-1 ASSENHGAKNIQY
TRBD2 - TRBV2 ASRTPTGTRGYEQF
TRBD1 - TRBV18 ASSPFSGDSPYEQY
TRBD1 once TRBV6-5 ASRRAGTGSYEQY
TRBD2 once TRBV11-3 ASSLVVTSGTINEQF
TRBD1 - TRBV5-5 ASSSGTEAYEQY
TRBD1 - TRBV6-1 ASSEYRGPGNQPQH
- - TRBV4-1 ASSHPGRGYEQY
- - TRBV5-4 ASTQSTRDYEQF
- - TRBV30 AYKDNAETQY
- - TRBV2 ASTVGGNTIY
TRBD2 - TRBV9 ASSPHGLAGINEQY
- - TRBV18 ASSQDRYTTEAF
- - TRBV20-1 SARSAEKLF
TRBD2 - TRBV29-1 SVATSRDYEQY
TRBD2 - TRBV10-3 AISDKRENEQF
- - TRBV9 ASSVELGETQY
TRBD2 - TRBV11-3 ASSLSGSHYNEQF
- - TRBV6-5 ASRLQGDNEKLF
- - TRBV2 ASSEWVGRETQY
TRBD2 - TRBV5-5 ASSRASGSRAYEQY
TRBD2 - TRBV28 ASKTSGPYEQY
- - TRBV19 ASSIGSARSYEQY
- - TRBV15 ATSPVPGAVGAF
- - TRBV4-2 ASSRFSAEMYYEQY
- - TRBV5-1 ASSLVVAGELF
- - TRBV5-1 ASSLSALQSTDTQY
- - TRBV28 ASSRWEEGPYGYT
- - TRBV6-5 ASSRRSNQPQH
- - TRBV10-3 AISDRAWAEAF
TRBD2 - TRBV5-1 ASSLVPGLAGGQNTGELF
- - TRBV10-3 ATGTGYTGELF